This TCR beta chain came from a study of cytomegalovirus exposure and HLA in healthy donors. This CDR3 has 14 residues. Germline CDR1 reads MRHNA; CDR2 reads SNTAGT. After removal of 5 bases from V and 4 bases from J, the junction contained 5 bases not matched to a gene. Primers for the PCR totalled 60 Vbeta and 13 Jbeta. Using immunoSEQ multiplex PCR, the repertoire was profiled, and TCRdb retains in-frame clones only, with some absent. Of approximately 100,000 clones listed, around 74% were seen once; the top ten hold 1.5% to 2%. The study's findings and limits: Reportedly, cytomegalovirus status was diagnosed with high sensitivity and specificity. Analyzed later, most CMV-associated TCR beta chains appeared HLA-restricted. The analysis excluded some indistinguishable V segments, including TRBV6-2 and TRBV6-3.

Among the donors, all were healthy bone marrow donors. As regards this clone: What it binds is unknown.

The specimen was PBMCs. The receptor comes from a woman aged 35 to 49 in good health and CMV-seronegative. The chain couples TRBV6-4 to TRBJ2-1, with 7 bases fitting TRBD2. Here the CDR3 reads CASSPSGEYNEQFF. Here the CDR3 DNA reads TGTGCCAGCAGTCCTAGCGGAGAGTACAATGAGCAGTTCTTC.